A single sample is the source of the 13 T cell receptor beta chains below, sequenced in a study of CD8 T cells in Susac syndrome (dated by TCRdb to between 2018 and 2021). The library relied on the immunoSEQ multiplex PCR assay. RNA was extracted using the RNeasy kit, and about 0.45 to 1 ug of the RNA was reverse transcribed with random hexamers. TCRdb applied fastp at Q25 and MiXCR to the public reads, then kept only in-frame beta chains. Entries are consolidated by CDR3 protein sequence, retaining the most common genes and DNA. The sample profile shows over 350,000 distinct CDR3 sequences; 85% of them were found once. The leading ten clones occupy roughly 0.11% of the sample. The sample consisted of CD8+ T cells from PBMCs. The receptors derive from a human donor with multiple sclerosis.

The J gene is TRBJ2-7, the V gene TRBV5-8; perhaps D is TRBD1 or TRBD2 (5 bases each). With 0 bases removed from V and 6 bases from J, the gap between germline ends came to 13 bases. CDR1 is SGHTS and CDR2 is YDEGEE in the germline V gene. The length of the CDR3 is 14 residues. In nucleotides, the CDR3 is TGTGCCAGCAGCTTGGCCCCGGGACCCCTCGAGCAGTACTTC. Amino acid sequence: CASSLAPGPLEQYF.

This chain links TRBV5-1 with TRBJ2-7; TRBD1 matches at 8 bases. The length of the CDR3 is 15 residues. V lost 3 bases and J lost 2; bases outside the gene matches: 7. Germline-derived CDR1 and CDR2 are SGHRS and YFSETQ. The CDR3 sequence is CASSSDGTGTYEQYF. Written as DNA, the CDR3 is TGCGCCAGCAGCTCCGACGGGACAGGAACCTACGAGCAGTACTTC.

The chain has TRBV4-1 and TRBJ1-2; maybe TRBD1 (5 bases). The germline V gene has CDR1 MGHRA and CDR2 YSYEKL. There are 13 residues in the CDR3. The germline V and J ends were trimmed by 0 bases and 6 bases, with 8 bases remaining between them. CDR3 sequence reads: CASSQDGGDGYTF. CDR3 DNA: TGCGCCAGCAGCCAAGATGGGGGGGATGGCTACACCTTC.

The gene calls are TRBV27 and TRBJ2-3; D is uncertain. The V gene lost 3 bases and the J gene lost 4 bases, with 8 bases spanning the gap. The germline V gene encodes CDR1 MNHEY and CDR2 SMNVEV (reference sequence). The CDR3 length is 13 residues. DNA of the CDR3: TGTGCCAGCAGTTTTGATATATCAGATACGCAGTATTTT. Translation: CASSFDISDTQYF.

The gene calls are TRBV5-1 and TRBJ1-5; TRBD1 agrees at 8 bases. This CDR3 has 15 residues. With V trimmed by 4 bases and J by 3 bases, 6 bases remained unmatched. Germline values: CDR1 SGHRS, CDR2 YFSETQ. CDR3: CASSLTGAHNQPQHF. The CDR3 DNA follows: TGCGCCAGCAGCCTGACAGGGGCGCACAATCAGCCCCAGCATTTT.

J is TRBJ2-7 and V is TRBV28; 10 nucleotides match TRBD2. Germline CDR1 is MDHEN and CDR2 is SYDVKM. V dropped 5 bases and J dropped 0; count of bases not matched to a gene: 7. The CDR3 covers 16 residues. CDR3 bases: TGTGCCAGCAGTCTACCACTAGCGGGGTCCTCCTACGAGCAGTACTTC. Protein: CASSLPLAGSSYEQYF.

The rearrangement links TRBV6-1 to TRBJ1-1, with 9 bases matching TRBD1. This CDR3 has 17 amino acids. The V gene end was trimmed by 7 bases and the J gene end by 0 bases; junction bases not matched to a gene: 12. Germline V gives CDR1 MNHNS, CDR2 SASEGT. The CDR3 sequence: CASTAVQGAHMNTEAFF. The CDR3, as DNA: TGTGCCAGCACCGCGGTACAGGGGGCCCACATGAACACTGAAGCTTTCTTT.

The chain couples TRBV4-1 to TRBJ1-3; D uncertain. V dropped 1 base and J dropped 0 bases, with 7 bases sitting between them. This CDR3 region has 15 residues. Germline loops: CDR1 MGHRA, CDR2 YSYEKL. CDR3 amino acids: CASSQGSSSGNTIYF. CDR3 DNA: TGCGCCAGCAGCCAAGGATCGAGCTCTGGAAACACCATATATTTT.

Written as DNA, the CDR3 is TGTGCCACCAGCAGGACCGCCTTCGGGGGAAACACCATATATTTT. Translating it yields CATSRTAFGGNTIYF. This sequence joins TRBV15 and TRBJ1-3; D unclear. Germline values: CDR1 LNHNV, CDR2 YYDKDF (reference sequence). The CDR3 has 15 amino acids. V lost 3 bases, J lost 4 bases, and 13 bases lay in between.

This chain links TRBV2 with TRBJ2-3, with 7 bases fitting TRBD1. The V gene end was trimmed by 6 bases and the J gene end by 6 bases; junction bases not matched to a gene: 3. Germline CDR1 SNHLY, CDR2 FYNNEI. There are 12 residues in the CDR3. CDR3 coding DNA: TGTGCCAGCAGAGAGACAGGGGATACGCAGTATTTT. It codes for CASRETGDTQYF.

This sequence joins TRBV6-5 and TRBJ1-1, with a tentative D call TRBD1 (6 bases). Germline V gene data show CDR1 as MNHEY and CDR2 as SVGAGI. The CDR3 length is 15 residues. The V gene lost 2 bases and the J gene lost 1 base, with 11 bases spanning the gap. CDR3 sequence (DNA): TGTGCCAGCAGTTACGGCCCGGGGGCGAACACTGAAGCTTTCTTT. It codes for CASSYGPGANTEAFF.

V is TRBV7-9 and J is TRBJ1-2; 9 bases line up with TRBD1. The CDR3 sequence is 15 residues long. Trimming removed 4 bases from V and 3 bases from J; junction bases left unmatched: 6. Germline values: CDR1 SEHNR, CDR2 FQNEAQ (reference sequence). The CDR3, as DNA: TGTGCCAGCAGCTCGCTGACAGGGGGGTACTATGGCTACACCTTC. It specifies CASSSLTGGYYGYTF.

V gene TRBV12-3 or TRBV12-4 combines with J gene TRBJ2-1; 9 bases match TRBD2. J was trimmed by 5 bases and V by 1 base; bases with no gene match: 6. The CDR3 is 16 residues long. In DNA, the CDR3 is TGTGCCAGCAGTTTAGGGCTAGCGGGGTTGGACAATGAGCAGTTCTTC. Translating gives CASSLGLAGLDNEQFF.